One T cell receptor (beta chain) is described in this entry. Its target is not known. TCRdb redid the calling of the RT-PCR reads with MiXCR, one entry per CDR3 protein. The sample carries about 620,000 distinct CDR3 sequences, approximately 12% recorded once. This entry is derived from a study of response to subunit inactivated influenza vaccine. General study findings and limits: Each seasonal influenza vaccination, the authors suggested, recruits few new T cells.

The ends were cut back, 6 bases at V and 3 bases at J, with 6 bases in the middle. The CDR3 consists of 11 residues. Looked up from germline, CDR1 is MNHEY and CDR2 is SVGEGT. The input for sequencing was PBMCs from blood, taken on the day of vaccination. The receptor was derived from a middle-aged man who received an inactivated influenza vaccine. The rearrangement uses TRBV6-2 or TRBV6-3 and TRBJ2-7, with D possibly being TRBD2 (5 bases). The CDR3 DNA reads as TGTGCCAGCAGGGGAGTCTACGAGCAGTACTTC. This sequence encodes CASRGVYEQYF.